One and the same sample provided the 27 T cell receptor beta chains below, sequenced in a study of CD8+CD57+ T cells in acquired aplastic anemia. Template material for TCR beta VDJ and CDR3 profiling consisted of genomic DNA. In TCRdb, the reads were re-called with MiXCR into one record per CDR3 protein. The sample shows 150,000 to 200,000 distinct CDR3 sequences, roughly 48% of them seen only once. CD8+CD57+ cell expansion, shown by flow cytometry, had occurred in the patients selected for sequencing. Material for sequencing was sorted CD4+, CD8+, or CD8+CD57+ T cells (not recorded which) from PBMCs. The source is a human donor with aplastic anemia.

In this sample, this clonotype turned up many times. V usage is TRBV2 and J usage is TRBJ1-1; a possible D gene is TRBD1 (6 bases). The CDR3 is made up of 15 amino acids. Germline CDR1 SNHLY, CDR2 FYNNEI. Trimming removed 7 bases from V and 1 base from J, with 16 bases in between. The CDR3 protein is CASIRPGVANTEAFF. In DNA, the CDR3 is TGTGCCAGCATCAGGCCAGGGGTGGCGAACACTGAAGCTTTCTTT.

The rearrangement uses TRBV7-2 and TRBJ2-7, with D uncertain. Trimming removed 4 bases from V and 2 bases from J, with 9 bases in between. The CDR3 contains 13 residues. Per the germline V gene, CDR1 is SGHTA and CDR2 is FQGNSA. The CDR3, as DNA: TGTGCCAGCAGCTCCGAGCCAGCCTACGAGCAGTACTTC. Its translation: CASSSEPAYEQYF.

Only a few counts were recorded for this clonotype. The chain links TRBV5-1 to TRBJ1-2, with D perhaps matching TRBD1 (6 bases). Between the trimmed V and J ends, which lost 2 bases and 6 bases, there was a span of 20 bases. CDR3 size: 16 residues. CDR1 SGHRS and CDR2 YFSETQ come from the germline V gene. CDR3 in DNA: TGCGCCAGCAGCTTCGGCTTGGGGGGGGGCAAGGATGGCTACACCTTC. Encoded protein: CASSFGLGGGKDGYTF.

This clonotype turned up a few times. V gene TRBV7-6 combines with J gene TRBJ1-1; the D is unclear. Deletions cut 5 bases from V and 5 bases from J, with 15 bases between. The CDR3 runs to 14 residues. Germline V CDR1 and CDR2: SGHVS, FNYEAQ. CDR3 in amino acids: CASSPREGGTEAFF. CDR3 sequence (DNA): TGTGCCAGCAGCCCCCGTGAGGGAGGGACTGAAGCTTTCTTT.

In its sample, this clonotype was seen many times. V and J are TRBV7-3 and TRBJ2-6, with 7 bases matching TRBD1. From germline, CDR1 is SGHTA and CDR2 FQGTGA. The CDR3 runs to 18 residues. V shed 5 bases and J 0 bases; nucleotides not matched to a gene: 10. CDR3 sequence: CASSPETGSTSGANVLTF. CDR3 coding DNA: TGTGCCAGCAGCCCTGAGACAGGGTCCACCTCTGGGGCCAACGTCCTGACTTTC.

The chain joins TRBV10-1 to TRBJ1-6; D gene ambiguous. The germline V gene encodes CDR1 WNHNN and CDR2 SYGVQD (reference sequence). Between the trimmed V and J ends, which lost 6 bases and 7 bases, there was a span of 10 bases. There are 13 residues in the CDR3. Written as DNA, the CDR3 is TGCGCCAGCAGCCAGGTGATCAATTCACCCCTCCACTTT. This encodes CASSQVINSPLHF.

The rearrangement joins TRBV19 to TRBJ1-1; 7 nucleotides agree with TRBD1. The CDR3 sequence is 13 residues long. Germline V gene sequence: CDR1 LNHDA, CDR2 SQIVND (reference sequence). The ends lost 9 bases at V and 0 bases at J; junction bases unmatched: 4. The CDR3 protein is CASWTGMNTEAFF. CDR3 bases: TGTGCCAGCTGGACAGGAATGAACACTGAAGCTTTCTTT.

In its sample, this clonotype was seen once. The chain links TRBV19 to TRBJ2-1; 7 positions match TRBD2. With 5 bases clipped from V and 6 bases from J, the junction kept 4 bases outside the gene matches. Germline V gene sequence: CDR1 LNHDA, CDR2 SQIVND (reference sequence). The CDR3 sequence is 13 residues long. CDR3 bases: TGTGCCAGTAGTCCTCGGACTAGCAATGAGCAGTTCTTC. Translated, it gives CASSPRTSNEQFF. The full variable domain, completed using reference TRBV19 and TRBJ2-1, is DGGITQSPKYLFRKEGQNVTLSCEQNLNHDAMYWYRQDPGQGLRLIYYSQIVNDFQKGDIAEGYSVSREKKESFPLTVTSAQKNPTAFYLCASSPRTSNEQFFGPGTRLTVL.

This clonotype was found many times. The genes are TRBV20-1 and TRBJ2-1, with D possibly matching TRBD2 (7 bases). This CDR3 has 14 amino acids. The V gene lost 3 bases and the J gene lost 7 bases, with 16 bases spanning the gap. CDR1 and CDR2 (germline): DFQATT, SNEGSKA (reference sequence). CDR3: CSASRGGAANEQFF. The CDR3 bases are TGCAGTGCTAGTCGAGGGGGGGCCGCAAATGAGCAGTTCTTC.

The chain is built from TRBV5-5 and TRBJ1-2; 9 positions agree with TRBD1. The CDR3 extends over 14 amino acids. J was trimmed by 7 bases and V by 4 bases; bases with no gene match: 8. In germline, CDR1 is SGHKS, CDR2 YYEKEE (reference sequence). In DNA form, the CDR3 reads TGTGCCAGCAGCCGGACCGGGACAGGGACTGGCTACACCTTC. It translates to CASSRTGTGTGYTF.

The V and J genes are TRBV25-1 and TRBJ2-2; possible D gene TRBD1, 5 bases. The CDR3 consists of 13 residues. Germline CDR1 is MGHDK and CDR2 is SYGVNS. Trimming removed 1 base from V and 8 bases from J, with 8 bases in between. The CDR3 reads CASSELGPGELFF. CDR3 DNA sequence: TGTGCCAGCAGTGAATTGGGGCCTGGGGAGCTGTTTTTT.

This clonotype was counted ten times or more. The chain links TRBV25-1 to TRBJ1-1; no firm D call. Trimming removed 0 bases at V and 2 bases at J, with 7 bases between. The CDR3 is 14 amino acids. Germline V lookup: CDR1 MGHDK, CDR2 SYGVNS. The CDR3 DNA reads TGTGCCAGCAGTGAATATGGAGGTAACACTGAAGCTTTCTTT. Protein product: CASSEYGGNTEAFF.

The table lists this clonotype with many counts. This chain connects TRBV9 to TRBJ2-1; weak D call: TRBD2 (6 bases). Germline assignment: CDR1 SGDLS and CDR2 YYNGEE. The CDR3 length is 17 residues. Trimming removed 0 bases at V and 6 bases at J, with 19 bases between. CDR3 bases: TGTGCCAGCAGCGTAGAACTAGCCCTTTCACTTTCCAATGAGCAGTTCTTC. Residues: CASSVELALSLSNEQFF.

As concerns this clonotype: Being one base from a much bigger clone, this may be a read error. The chain is built from TRBV10-3 and TRBJ2-6, with D possibly TRBD1 on 6 matching bases. Germline CDR1 ENHRY, CDR2 SYGVKD. V lost 6 bases and J 12 bases, leaving 18 bases between the germline ends. The CDR3 totals 14 residues. CDR3 sequence (DNA): TGTGCCATCAGAGGTACAGGGTTTTCGTCCGTCCTGACTTTC. It specifies CAIRGTGFSSVLTF.

This clonotype was recorded at least ten times. This CDR3 reads CASSLGLAGTPQGTQYF. CDR3 sequence (DNA): TGTGCCAGCAGCTTAGGACTAGCGGGGACCCCACAGGGGACCCAGTACTTC. The chain links TRBV7-2 to TRBJ2-5; TRBD2 aligns across 11 bases. The germline CDR1 and CDR2 sequences are SGHTA and FQGNSA. CDR3 length equals 17 residues. V was clipped by 1 base and J by 7 bases; unmatched bases: 11.

This clonotype has ten or more counts. This sequence joins TRBV20-1 and TRBJ2-7; TRBD2 aligns across 7 bases. Germline V gene sequence: CDR1 DFQATT, CDR2 SNEGSKA (reference sequence). V lost 4 bases, J lost 5 bases, and 8 bases stayed unmatched. This CDR3 has 13 residues. The CDR3 loop is CSAMGGVSDEQYF. The CDR3 DNA reads TGCAGTGCTATGGGAGGGGTCAGCGACGAGCAGTACTTC.

Comments on this clonotype: A much larger clone lies one base from this, so it may be a read error. The genes are TRBV3-1 and TRBJ2-7, with 9 nucleotides matching TRBD1. V lost 4 bases, J lost 3 bases, and 4 bases stayed unmatched. The CDR3 length is 14 residues. Germline V gives CDR1 LGHDT, CDR2 YNNKEL (reference sequence). Here the CDR3 reads CASSRGTGSYEQYF. The CDR3 DNA reads as TGTGCCAGCAGCCGGGGGACAGGGAGCTACGAGCAGTACTTC.

The table lists this clonotype with a few counts. This may arise from a read error, as a much more abundant clone is one base away. CDR3 in DNA: TGTGCCAGCAGCTCGGACCGCCTCGACGAGCAGTACTTC. Residues: CASSSDRLDEQYF. V is TRBV5-4 and J is TRBJ2-7; D remains unclear. This CDR3 comprises 13 residues. Trimming took off 3 bases at V and 5 bases at J, with 12 bases between the two ends. The V gene's germline CDR1 is SGHNT and CDR2 YYREEE (reference sequence).

The rearrangement joins TRBV27 to TRBJ2-2, with a tentative D call TRBD2 (5 bases). Trimming removed 6 bases at V and 8 bases at J, with 19 bases between. Germline lookup yields CDR1 MNHEY and CDR2 SMNVEV (reference sequence). This CDR3 comprises 15 residues. CDR3 nucleotides: TGTGCCAGCAGGACCGCGGGCGGTATTCAGGGGGAGCTGTTTTTT. It is translated as CASRTAGGIQGELFF.

This clonotype was found many times. The V call is TRBV2, the J call TRBJ1-5; D ambiguous. Between the trimmed V and J ends, which lost 5 bases and 3 bases, there was a span of 8 bases. The CDR3 loop spans 13 amino acids. Germline CDR1 reads SNHLY; CDR2 reads FYNNEI. The CDR3, as DNA: TGTGCCAGCAGTACGACAATCAATCAGCCCCAGCATTTT. Protein sequence: CASSTTINQPQHF.

This sequence joins TRBV19 and TRBJ2-7; tentatively, D is TRBD1 (5 bases). V was pared by 8 bases and J by 0 bases, with 11 bases between. Germline values: CDR1 LNHDA, CDR2 SQIVND (reference sequence). This CDR3 contains 13 residues. CDR3 in amino acids: CASGQGPSYEQYF. In DNA, the CDR3 is TGTGCCAGTGGGCAGGGCCCCTCCTACGAGCAGTACTTC.

This clonotype came up a few times. The CDR3 DNA sequence: TGTGCCAGCAGCAGCAGGGGTCCCGAGCAGTACTTC. It yields the protein CASSSRGPEQYF. This chain links TRBV7-9 with TRBJ2-7; TRBD1 is a possible D gene (6 bases). With 5 bases removed from V and 6 bases from J, the gap between germline ends came to 11 bases. The CDR3 sequence is 12 residues long. CDR1 is SEHNR and CDR2 is FQNEAQ in the germline V gene (reference sequence). Complete variable domain (other parts from reference TRBV7-9 and TRBJ2-7): DTGVSQNPRHKITKRGQNVTFRCDPISEHNRLYWYRQTLGQGPEFLTYFQNEAQLEKSRLLSDRFSAERPKGSFSTLEIQRTEQGDSAMYLCASSSRGPEQYFGPGTRLTVT.

The chain combines TRBV12-3 or TRBV12-4 with TRBJ2-1; D not resolved. V was cut by 5 bases and J by 8 bases, with 7 bases left in between. The CDR3 length is 11 residues. The DNA for the CDR3 is TGTGCCAGCAGTCAGCTAGATGAGCAGTTCTTC. It is translated as CASSQLDEQFF.

This clonotype was observed many times. This chain links TRBV12-3 or TRBV12-4 with TRBJ2-7; D is perhaps TRBD1 (6 bases). The CDR3 is made up of 13 amino acids. V dropped 4 bases and J dropped 6 bases, with 13 bases sitting between them. The CDR3 nucleotides are TGTGCCAGCAGTTCACAGGGCTGGGGCGAGCAGTACTTC. Its protein is CASSSQGWGEQYF.

This clonotype has ten or more counts. The J gene is TRBJ1-2, the V gene TRBV9; D is unclear. The germline V gene has CDR1 SGDLS and CDR2 YYNGEE. Between the trimmed V and J ends, which lost 3 bases and 2 bases, there was a span of 5 bases. This CDR3 has 12 amino acids. The CDR3 here is CASSADNYGYTF. CDR3 DNA: TGTGCCAGCAGCGCGGACAACTATGGCTACACCTTC.

This clonotype has only a few counts. This chain joins TRBV19 and TRBJ2-7, with D hard to call. The CDR3 has 13 residues. Germline V gives CDR1 LNHDA, CDR2 SQIVND (reference sequence). V was shortened by 5 bases and J by 0 bases, with 8 bases between the two germline ends. The CDR3 DNA follows: TGTGCCAGTAGTCATCCGAGCTCCTACGAGCAGTACTTC. Its translation: CASSHPSSYEQYF. Variable domain in full (rest from reference TRBV19 and TRBJ2-7): DGGITQSPKYLFRKEGQNVTLSCEQNLNHDAMYWYRQDPGQGLRLIYYSQIVNDFQKGDIAEGYSVSREKKESFPLTVTSAQKNPTAFYLCASSHPSSYEQYFGPGTRLTVT.

This clonotype was observed at least ten times. This chain links TRBV19 with TRBJ1-1; D perhaps matches TRBD1 (5 bases). V was cut by 5 bases and J by 4 bases, with 11 bases left in between. Germline-derived CDR1 and CDR2 are LNHDA and SQIVND (reference sequence). This CDR3 has 13 residues. The CDR3 region has the DNA TGTGCCAGTAGTTCCCAGAGGGGCACTGAAGCTTTCTTT. Translating it yields CASSSQRGTEAFF.